What follows are 21 T cell receptor beta chains derived from one specimen sequenced in a study of cytomegalovirus exposure and HLA in healthy donors. A multiplex PCR was run with 60 Vbeta primers and 13 Jbeta primers. Libraries were prepared by immunoSEQ multiplex PCR; TCRdb keeps only in-frame clonotypes and omits some of them. The profile shows over 110,000 clones, roughly 74% of them singletons. The sample was PBMCs. These receptors were collected from a woman aged 40 to 50 in good health and CMV-seropositive.

Only one count was recorded for this clone. V and J are TRBV27 and TRBJ2-7; 7 bases fit TRBD2. Trimming removed 5 bases from V and 4 bases from J; junction bases left unmatched: 5. The CDR3 length is 13 residues. Germline CDR1 and CDR2: MNHEY and SMNVEV (reference sequence). CDR3 DNA sequence: TGTGCCAGCAGTATGCGGGAGACGTACGAGCAGTACTTC. It specifies CASSMRETYEQYF.

V gene TRBV9 combines with J gene TRBJ2-1, with D possibly matching TRBD2 (5 bases). V lost 0 bases and J 2 bases, leaving 12 bases between the germline ends. Germline CDR1 SGDLS, CDR2 YYNGEE. The CDR3 sequence is 16 residues long. The CDR3 coding sequence is TGTGCCAGCAGCGTAGGGGCTAGCCTCCCCTACAATGAGCAGTTCTTC. It yields the protein CASSVGASLPYNEQFF.

This chain uses TRBV6-4 with TRBJ2-7, with 8 nucleotides matching TRBD2. Germline V gives CDR1 MRHNA, CDR2 SNTAGT. The CDR3 runs to 15 residues. The J segment lost 2 bases and the V segment lost 10 bases, leaving 13 bases of the junction unmatched. CDR3 in amino acids: CATSGCRLATYEQYF. In DNA form, the CDR3 reads TGTGCCACTTCAGGGTGTAGACTAGCGACCTACGAGCAGTACTTC.

V is TRBV29-1 and J is TRBJ2-5; 7 nucleotides align to TRBD2. Germline V gives CDR1 SQVTM, CDR2 ANQGSEA. This CDR3 has 12 residues. Trimming cost V 6 bases and J 5 bases; bases outside gene matches: 6. The CDR3 here is CSVATSRETQYF. The DNA for the CDR3 is TGCAGCGTCGCGACTAGCCGGGAGACCCAGTACTTC.

This chain connects TRBV11-2 to TRBJ2-7; 8 bases agree with TRBD1. The CDR3 totals 13 residues. J was trimmed by 4 bases and V by 6 bases; bases with no gene match: 5. The germline V gene has CDR1 SGHAT and CDR2 FQNNGV. The CDR3 loop is CASSRDRGYEQYF. The CDR3 DNA is TGTGCCAGCAGTCGCGACAGGGGATACGAGCAGTACTTC.

Notes on this clone: This CDR3 is also generated by other DNA sequences in the sample. V and J are TRBV19 and TRBJ2-7; weak D call: TRBD2 (6 bases). The V end lost 3 bases, the J end lost 3 bases, and 9 bases lay between the germline ends. The germline V gene encodes CDR1 LNHDA and CDR2 SQIVND (reference sequence). The CDR3 length is 13 residues. DNA of the CDR3: TGTGCCAGTAGTATTGGAGGGATCTACGAGCAGTACTTC. Translation gives CASSIGGIYEQYF.

The chain recombines TRBV7-2 with TRBJ1-1, with a weak D call TRBD1 (5 bases). Germline V gene lookup returns CDR1 SGHTA and CDR2 FQGNSA. The V gene lost 5 bases and the J gene lost 4 bases, with 11 bases spanning the gap. This CDR3 has 13 residues. CDR3 region: CASSIQGGTEAFF. The CDR3 DNA sequence: TGTGCCAGCAGCATCCAGGGTGGCACTGAAGCTTTCTTT.

This clone was recorded once. The rearrangement joins TRBV23-1 to TRBJ2-5, with TRBD1 matching over 8 bases. TRBV23-1 qualifies as an ORF whose function is uncertain. Germline trimming cut 1 base from V and 5 bases from J; bases unmatched to any gene: 30. The length of the CDR3 is 23 residues. The CDR3 is CASSQLGEPRGLTGVLASETQYF. The CDR3 DNA reads TGCGCCAGCAGTCAATTGGGGGAGCCCAGGGGGCTGACAGGGGTCTTAGCGAGTGAGACCCAGTACTTC.

This clone was picked up a small number of times. The rearrangement joins TRBV4-2 to TRBJ2-3; 7 nucleotides agree with TRBD2. Per the germline V gene, CDR1 is LGHNA and CDR2 is YNFKEQ. The CDR3 totals 17 residues. J gave up 0 bases and V 0 bases, and 6 bases lay outside the gene matches. CDR3 nucleotides: TGTGCCAGCAGCCAAGAATGGCGGGAGAGTAGCACAGATACGCAGTATTTT. Its protein is CASSQEWRESSTDTQYF.

The chain recombines TRBV5-1 with TRBJ1-3; D uncertain. The CDR3 runs 16 residues. Germline-derived CDR1 and CDR2 are SGHRS and YFSETQ. The V end was cut by 0 bases, the J end by 2 bases, with 12 bases between. CDR3 sequence (DNA): TGCGCCAGCAGCTTGGGCGGACTCCTCGCTGGAAACACCATATATTTT. Translation gives CASSLGGLLAGNTIYF.

This clone was seen only a few times. The J gene is TRBJ2-3, the V gene TRBV28; D perhaps matches TRBD2 (6 bases). Per germline, CDR1 MDHEN and CDR2 SYDVKM. V lost 2 bases and J lost 7, with 10 bases in between. The CDR3 covers 13 residues. CDR3 sequence: CASSLETRNTQYF. The DNA of the CDR3 is TGTGCCAGCAGTTTAGAGACTAGGAATACGCAGTATTTT.

This clone has just a few counts. The chain carries TRBV6-5 and TRBJ1-6, with D hard to call. V was cut by 0 bases and J by 12 bases, with 15 bases left in between. CDR1 is MNHEY, CDR2 SVGAGI, per germline. The CDR3 spans 15 residues. The CDR3 DNA sequence: TGTGCCAGCAGTTACTCAGGCAGGCCTCAATTACCCCTCCACTTT. This gives the protein CASSYSGRPQLPLHF.

This clone was seen a single time. V and J are TRBV20-1 and TRBJ2-7; maybe TRBD2 (6 bases). Germline-derived CDR1 and CDR2 are DFQATT and SNEGSKA (reference sequence). This CDR3 is built from 8 residues. CDR3 nucleotide sequence: TGCAGCAACGGGGGGCAGTACTTC. It is translated as CSNGGQYF.

CDR3 sequence: CASSPLGTSGNNEQFF. CDR3 coding DNA: TGCGCCAGCAGTCCACTCGGGACTAGCGGAAACAATGAGCAGTTCTTC. The chain couples TRBV5-1 to TRBJ2-1; TRBD2 matches 11 bases. The J segment lost 5 bases and the V segment lost 5 bases, leaving 9 bases of the junction unmatched. This CDR3 is built from 16 residues. CDR1 and CDR2 (germline): SGHRS, YFSETQ. Full variable domain (missing parts from reference TRBV5-1 and TRBJ2-1): KAGVTQTPRYLIKTRGQQVTLSCSPISGHRSVSWYQQTPGQGLQFLFEYFSETQRNKGNFPGRFSGRQFSNSRSEMNVSTLELGDSALYLCASSPLGTSGNNEQFFGPGTRLTVL.

This clone was seen at least ten times. V usage is TRBV27 and J usage is TRBJ2-4, with 12 bases fitting TRBD2. Germline V gene data show CDR1 as MNHEY and CDR2 as SMNVEV (reference sequence). CDR3 size: 17 residues. Trimming cost V 4 bases and J 13 bases; bases outside gene matches: 17. The CDR3 protein is CASSSSSGRALRGPQYF. The CDR3 DNA is TGTGCCAGCAGTTCCTCTAGCGGGAGGGCCCTCCGGGGGCCACAGTACTTC.

The chain uses TRBV4-2 and TRBJ2-3; TRBD1 matches at 8 bases. CDR1 is LGHNA and CDR2 is YNFKEQ in the germline V gene. The V and J ends lost 4 bases and 3 bases, in that order; junction bases with no gene match: 6. CDR3 length: 15 residues. CDR3 amino acids: CASSRPDRGTDTQYF. The DNA for the CDR3 is TGTGCCAGCAGCCGCCCTGACAGGGGAACAGATACGCAGTATTTT.

The chain recombines TRBV15 with TRBJ2-7; D perhaps matches TRBD2 (5 bases). The CDR3 totals 16 residues. In germline, CDR1 is LNHNV, CDR2 YYDKDF (reference sequence). Between the trimmed V and J ends, which lost 5 bases and 6 bases, there was a span of 23 bases. The CDR3 DNA follows: TGTGCCACCAGCGAGCATCCAGGAGCGGACCTTACCGAGCAGTACTTC. This encodes CATSEHPGADLTEQYF.

This clone was picked up a small number of times. The chain links TRBV7-9 to TRBJ2-7, with 12 positions matching TRBD1. Looked up from germline, CDR1 is SEHNR and CDR2 is FQNEAQ (reference sequence). The CDR3 is made up of 14 amino acids. Trimming at V came to 5 bases and at J to 7 bases, leaving 6 bases not matched to a gene. The CDR3 DNA sequence: TGTGCCAGCAGCCAACCGGGACAGGGGGCTGAGCAGTACTTC. Translating it yields CASSQPGQGAEQYF.

This clone was observed a single time. The chain carries TRBV5-6 and TRBJ2-3; no reliable D call. Trimming removed 2 bases at V and 3 bases at J, with 4 bases between. Germline-derived CDR1 and CDR2 are SGHDT and YYEEEE. The CDR3 sequence is 12 residues long. CDR3 residues: CASSFGTDTQYF. CDR3 nucleotide sequence: TGTGCCAGCAGCTTCGGTACAGATACGCAGTATTTT. Together with reference TRBV5-6 and TRBJ2-3, the CDR3 gives the full variable domain: DAGVTQSPTHLIKTRGQQVTLRCSPKSGHDTVSWYQQALGQGPQFIFQYYEEEERQRGNFPDRFSGHQFPNYSSELNVNALLLGDSALYLCASSFGTDTQYFGPGTRLTVL.

The chain employs TRBV28 and TRBJ1-1, with TRBD1 matching over 9 bases. Germline V CDR1 and CDR2: MDHEN, SYDVKM. This CDR3 region has 15 residues. V was clipped by 5 bases and J by 6 bases; unmatched bases: 10. The CDR3 reads CASSPGDRVGAEAFF. The CDR3, as DNA: TGTGCCAGCAGTCCGGGGGACAGGGTAGGCGCTGAAGCTTTCTTT. Combining the CDR3 with reference TRBV28 and TRBJ1-1 gives the whole variable domain DVKVTQSSRYLVKRTGEKVFLECVQDMDHENMFWYRQDPGLGLRLIYFSYDVKMKEKGDIPEGYSVSREKKERFSLILESASTNQTSMYLCASSPGDRVGAEAFFGQGTRLTVV.

The chain combines TRBV5-6 with TRBJ2-5; perhaps TRBD1 as D (6 bases). V lost 0 bases and J 0 bases, leaving 12 bases between the germline ends. This CDR3 contains 16 residues. The germline V gene encodes CDR1 SGHDT and CDR2 YYEEEE. In DNA, the CDR3 is TGTGCCAGCAGCTTGGTGGGTGGACAGTACCAAGAGACCCAGTACTTC. Translation: CASSLVGGQYQETQYF.